Listed here are 16 T cell receptor beta chains from one sample, sequenced in a study of shared T cell receptors in the human thymus. Generated by immunoSEQ multiplex PCR, the TCRdb table keeps only in-frame clones and is missing some. The data hold about 660,000 clones, with around nine tenths observed a single time. In addition, the sample was reused for a study of human thymus T cells.

Sequencing used thymocytes. The source of these receptors is a boy under two years old with a congenital heart defect.

This clone has just a few counts. The gene calls are TRBV28 and TRBJ2-1; the D gene is possibly TRBD1 (7 bases). Germline CDR1 reads MDHEN; CDR2 reads SYDVKM. The CDR3 is 14 amino acids. With 7 bases removed from V and 6 bases from J, the gap between germline ends came to 16 bases. CDR3: CASIGQEGSNEQFF. As DNA, the CDR3 is TGTGCCAGCATCGGACAGGAGGGGTCCAATGAGCAGTTCTTC. The whole variable domain, filled in from reference TRBV28 and TRBJ2-1, reads DVKVTQSSRYLVKRTGEKVFLECVQDMDHENMFWYRQDPGLGLRLIYFSYDVKMKEKGDIPEGYSVSREKKERFSLILESASTNQTSMYLCASIGQEGSNEQFFGPGTRLTVL.

The chain links TRBV19 to TRBJ2-5; possible D gene TRBD2, 7 bases. The end of the DNA aligns better with TRBJ2-7, so the J call may be wrong. The CDR3 length is 15 residues. CDR1 is LNHDA and CDR2 is SQIVND in the germline V gene (reference sequence). The CDR3 coding sequence is TGTGCCTCTAGAGGGGAGGGACAAGGGCTCTACGAGCAGTACTTC. This codes for CASRGEGQGLYEQYF.

The chain joins TRBV14 to TRBJ2-1; D may be TRBD2 (5 bases). This CDR3 has 15 amino acids. The germline V and J ends were trimmed by 11 bases and 5 bases, with 22 bases remaining between them. Germline assignment: CDR1 SGHDN and CDR2 FVKESK. CDR3 sequence: CASSPQKGVDNEQFF. CDR3 in DNA: TGTGCCTCAAGCCCCCAGAAGGGAGTGGACAATGAGCAGTTCTTC.

The chain employs TRBV11-3 and TRBJ1-3; D is unclear. Germline V gene data show CDR1 as SGHNT and CDR2 as YENEEA. The V gene lost 6 bases and the J gene lost 0 bases, with 6 bases spanning the gap. The CDR3 loop spans 13 amino acids. CDR3 in DNA: TGTGCCAGCAGGCAGGACTCTGGAAACACCATATATTTT. Residues: CASRQDSGNTIYF.

The gene calls are TRBV7-8 and TRBJ2-7; possibly TRBD1 for D (6 bases). This CDR3 is built from 15 residues. CDR1 and CDR2 from the germline V gene are SGHVS and FQNEAQ. Trimming stripped 4 bases from V and 0 bases from J, with 13 bases between. The CDR3 DNA reads as TGTGCCAGCAGCTCACTTGGGGGCCTCTCCTACGAGCAGTACTTC. Amino acids: CASSSLGGLSYEQYF. Drawing the rest from reference TRBV7-8 and TRBJ2-7, the complete variable domain is GAGVSQSPRYKVAKRGQDVALRCDPISGHVSLFWYQQALGQGPEFLTYFQNEAQLDKSGLPSDRFFAERPEGSVSTLKIQRTQQEDSAVYLCASSSLGGLSYEQYFGPGTRLTVT.

This clone came up a few times. The chain uses TRBV28 and TRBJ1-4; D is possibly TRBD1 (6 bases). With 4 bases removed from V and 0 bases from J, the gap between germline ends came to 21 bases. In germline, CDR1 is MDHEN, CDR2 SYDVKM. This CDR3 is built from 19 residues. CDR3 sequence reads: CASSSHPADSAPTNEKLFF. As DNA, the CDR3 is TGTGCCAGCAGTTCTCACCCCGCGGACAGTGCGCCAACTAATGAAAAACTGTTTTTT.

In its sample, this clone was seen a few times. The chain links TRBV14 to TRBJ2-7; 7 bases match TRBD2. J gave up 0 bases and V 0 bases, and 5 bases lay outside the gene matches. This CDR3 has 16 residues. Germline V CDR1 and CDR2: SGHDN, FVKESK. CDR3 nucleotide sequence: TGTGCCAGCAGCCAAGATGGCGGGAGAAGCTCCTACGAGCAGTACTTC. It is translated as CASSQDGGRSSYEQYF.

This chain connects TRBV10-1 to TRBJ1-3; D not resolved. The germline V gene encodes CDR1 WNHNN and CDR2 SYGVQD (reference sequence). Trimming took 3 bases from V and 6 from J, leaving 6 bases between them. The CDR3 covers 12 residues. CDR3 sequence reads: CASSDRINTIYF. CDR3 nucleotide sequence: TGCGCCAGCAGTGACAGAATAAACACCATATATTTT.

The V gene is TRBV7-7, the J gene TRBJ1-2; D is perhaps TRBD1 (6 bases). Deletions cut 6 bases from V and 4 bases from J, with 18 bases between. Germline V gene lookup returns CDR1 SSHAT and CDR2 FNYEAQ (reference sequence). The CDR3 is 15 amino acids. The CDR3 sequence is CASRPWTDFGYGYTF. CDR3 DNA sequence: TGTGCCAGCAGACCTTGGACAGATTTTGGCTATGGCTACACCTTC.

Comment on this clone: An end of the junction differs from the germline gene, which may be a read error. V gene TRBV7-9 combines with J gene TRBJ2-1, with 9 nucleotides matching TRBD2. The CDR3 consists of 14 residues. Germline assignment: CDR1 SEHNR and CDR2 FQNEAQ (reference sequence). For the CDR3, the DNA is TGTGCCAGCAGCATAGCGGGAGCCTTCAATGAGCAGTTCTTC. It yields the protein CASSIAGAFNEQFF.

In this sample, this clone turned up a few times. The chain combines TRBV19 with TRBJ1-2; 8 nucleotides line up with TRBD1. This CDR3 comprises 13 residues. The trim removed 9 bases at V and 3 bases at J, leaving 6 bases unmatched. Germline CDR1 is LNHDA and CDR2 is SQIVND (reference sequence). The CDR3: CASGQGRDYGYTF. CDR3 DNA: TGTGCCAGCGGACAGGGACGGGACTATGGCTACACCTTC.

V usage is TRBV19 and J usage is TRBJ2-2, with a tentative D call TRBD1 (5 bases). The CDR3 covers 16 residues. CDR1 LNHDA and CDR2 SQIVND come from the germline V gene (reference sequence). Trimming removed 5 bases from V and 0 bases from J, with 13 bases in between. In DNA form, the CDR3 reads TGTGCCAGTAGTGCCCCGACAGTTTCGAACACCGGGGAGCTGTTTTTT. Translation: CASSAPTVSNTGELFF. Supplemented by reference TRBV19 and TRBJ2-2, the full variable domain reads DGGITQSPKYLFRKEGQNVTLSCEQNLNHDAMYWYRQDPGQGLRLIYYSQIVNDFQKGDIAEGYSVSREKKESFPLTVTSAQKNPTAFYLCASSAPTVSNTGELFFGEGSRLTVL.

V usage is TRBV5-4 and J usage is TRBJ2-5; D gene uncertain. Trimming removed 3 bases from V and 2 bases from J, with 14 bases in between. This CDR3 contains 15 residues. From germline, CDR1 is SGHNT and CDR2 YYREEE (reference sequence). The CDR3 bases are TGTGCCAGCAGCTGCGCCCCCGAAGCGCAAGAGACCCAGTACTTC. Translating it yields CASSCAPEAQETQYF.

The gene calls are TRBV10-2 and TRBJ2-2, with TRBD2 matching 7 bases. Germline CDR1 reads WSHSY; CDR2 reads SAAADI. This CDR3 is 15 amino acids long. Unmatched junction bases numbered 8, after V lost 6 bases and J lost 4 bases. The CDR3 is CASRPRTSSTGELFF. CDR3 DNA sequence: TGCGCCAGCAGACCCCGGACTAGTAGCACCGGGGAGCTGTTTTTT.

The count of this clone is one. This rearrangement joins TRBV18 to TRBJ2-7; a weak D match, TRBD2 (5 bases). Trimming took off 1 base at V and 4 bases at J, with 14 bases between the two ends. The CDR3 has 15 amino acids. The germline CDR1 and CDR2 sequences are KGHSH and LQKENI. The CDR3 coding sequence is TGTGCCAGCTCACCACTGCGGGTAGAGCCGTACGAGCAGTACTTC. It yields the protein CASSPLRVEPYEQYF.

The rearrangement links TRBV10-3 to TRBJ2-3, with D possibly matching TRBD2 (5 bases). The CDR3 runs 16 residues. Trimming pared 2 bases from V and 0 bases from J, leaving 12 bases between. CDR1 is ENHRY and CDR2 is SYGVKD in the germline V gene. The CDR3 DNA reads as TGTGCCATCAGTGAGGCTGGTAGCGCAAGCACAGATACGCAGTATTTT. This gives the protein CAISEAGSASTDTQYF.